The rows below give T cell receptor beta chains drawn from one sample of a study of T-cell memory formation after mild COVID-19. MiXCR, applied by TCRdb to the 5' RACE reads, yields one record per CDR3 protein. The table records just over 300,000 distinct CDR3 sequences, roughly a fifth of them present only once. Sequencing input: PBMCs or a T cell subset sorted from them (not recorded which). The receptors were sampled from a man between 18 and 29 years old who had mild COVID-19 (a few samples of this study predate the infection). Cell type and time point are not known. CDR3s include the opening cysteine and the closing phenylalanine or tryptophan.

TRBV7-2	TRBJ2-6	CASSPQGQDYSGANVLTF
TRBV7-2	TRBJ2-1	CASSQGARRNERFF
TRBV15	TRBJ2-3	CATSRGDEGNTDTQYF
TRBV15	TRBJ1-5	CAASRDPDRSNQPQHF
TRBV28	TRBJ1-2	CASSSPHLGEDGYTF
TRBV7-9	TRBJ1-2	CASSLGRLRDSNYGYTF
TRBV7-2	TRBJ1-2	CASSLGLGIFYGYTF
TRBV7-2	TRBJ2-3	CASSFPTSGGPRDTQYF
TRBV6-5	TRBJ2-1	CASSQGTSRGNEQFF
TRBV10-3	TRBJ1-1	CAISGGQGNTEAFF
TRBV28	TRBJ1-4	CASSQGREKLFF
TRBV6-5	TRBJ1-2	CASSYSDRIPYGYTF
TRBV6-5	TRBJ2-2	CASSYEVSFSNTGELFF
TRBV4-3	TRBJ2-1	CASSQDWGAGGWNEQFF
TRBV5-1	TRBJ2-3	CASAAGGTSTDTQYF